This TCR beta chain derives from a study of T cells in Graves' hyperthyroidism and ophthalmopathy. Study outcomes and limitations: Most thyroid clonotypes expanded above 0.001 appeared in blood too.

On the basis of clinical symptoms, serum thyroxine and TRAb, thyroid ultrasound and orbital computed tomography, diagnoses were made. About this clonotype itself: Its antigen remains unknown.

The germline V gene encodes CDR1 SGDLS and CDR2 YYNGEE. Trimming cost V 3 bases and J 5 bases, with 9 bases left between them. This CDR3 has 13 residues. Amplification of TCR beta CDR3 regions was performed using RNA transcripts as template. RT-PCR in the first round (using the HTBI primer set) targeted the TCR CDR3. TCRdb re-derived calls from the multiplex PCR reads in MiXCR, one entry per CDR3 protein. The sample contains roughly 580,000 distinct CDR3 sequences, around 14% of which appear only once. The chain has TRBV9 and TRBJ2-1, with a possible D match to TRBD1 (5 bases). The receptor was isolated from a woman in her twenties or thirties with Graves' hyperthyroidism that later progressed to Graves' ophthalmopathy. Sequencing was done on a sample of blood. CDR3 nucleotide sequence: TGTGCCAGCAGCGGGACATCGGACAATGAGCAGTTCTTC. Residues: CASSGTSDNEQFF. Supplemented by reference TRBV9 and TRBJ2-1, the full variable domain reads DSGVTQTPKHLITATGQRVTLRCSPRSGDLSVYWYQQSLDQGLQFLIQYYNGEERAKGNILERFSAQQFPDLHSELNLSSLELGDSALYFCASSGTSDNEQFFGPGTRLTVL.